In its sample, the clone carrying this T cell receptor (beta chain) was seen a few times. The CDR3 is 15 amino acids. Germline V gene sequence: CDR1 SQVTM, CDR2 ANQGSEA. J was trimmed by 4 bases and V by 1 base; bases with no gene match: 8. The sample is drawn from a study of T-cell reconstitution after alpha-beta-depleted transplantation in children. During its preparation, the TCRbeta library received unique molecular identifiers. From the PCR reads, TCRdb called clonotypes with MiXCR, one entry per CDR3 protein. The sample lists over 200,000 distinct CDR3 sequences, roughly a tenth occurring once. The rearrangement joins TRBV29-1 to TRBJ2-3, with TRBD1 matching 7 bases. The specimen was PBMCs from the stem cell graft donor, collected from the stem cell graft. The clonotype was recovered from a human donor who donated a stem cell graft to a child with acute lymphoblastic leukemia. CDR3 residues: CSVEAADRVPDTQYF. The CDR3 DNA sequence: TGCAGCGTTGAAGCCGCCGACAGGGTCCCAGATACGCAGTATTTT.